This T cell receptor beta chain comes out of a study of shared clonotypes between healthy human individuals. CDR3 size: 14 residues. V was pared by 8 bases and J by 4 bases, with 15 bases between. CDR1 is WNHNN, CDR2 SYGVQD, per germline (reference sequence). Positive CCR7 selection of CD45RO-negative cells yielded the naive CD8 cells, and terminally differentiated effector memory CD45RA+ cells were excluded. The study drew all its donors from Caucasian adults living in Nashville, Tennessee. TCRdb's table, derived via immunoSEQ multiplex PCR, lists solely in-frame clones and lacks some. The table has more than 2 million clones, about 95% seen once. Whole-study results and caveats: Only blood samples were collected, and tissue repertoires likely differ. The four-donor shared clonotypes exceeded non-shared clonotypes in generation probability, with non-shared ones scoring lower. Naive CD4 clonotype sharing across a handful of donors was around 5%.

Comments on this clone: Its antigen is not known.

Source material: naive CD8+ T cells sorted from blood. V and J are TRBV10-1 and TRBJ2-1; D not resolved. The receptor was isolated from a man aged 18 to 29 in good health. This CDR3 reads CASRLAPKYNEQFF. CDR3 DNA: TGCGCCAGCCGCCTTGCGCCAAAATACAATGAGCAGTTCTTC.